This T cell receptor beta chain was found in a study of spatial heterogeneity in lung cancer. As for the study in general: Alpha-chain sequences were consistently detected less often than beta-chain sequences. On average, each unique TCR and UMI combination appeared more than ten times in raw reads. Points from the study as a whole: Ubiquitous expanded tumor TCRs surfaced in blood more at resection than they did at follow-up.

TCRdb analysed the 5' RACE reads with MiXCR anew, one entry per CDR3 protein. The sample consists of just over 75,000 distinct CDR3 sequences, about 8% of them appearing once. This clonotype has just a few counts. Antigen unknown. The time point was: sample taken at primary tumor resection. Whole RNA obtained from tumor, nontumor lung or frozen PBMC underwent sequencing without sorting. This CDR3 region has 16 residues. Germline V gene sequence: CDR1 SGHTA, CDR2 FQGNSA. V lost 4 bases and J lost 1, with 15 bases in between. The TCR was taken from a male donor with early-stage non-small cell lung cancer. This specimen was PBMCs, taken at surgery. V gene TRBV7-2 combines with J gene TRBJ2-3; possible D gene TRBD1, 5 bases. The CDR3, as DNA: TGTGCCAGCAGCTCTATCACGGGCAGGGGCACAGATACGCAGTATTTT. This codes for CASSSITGRGTDTQYF.